A selection of T cell receptor beta chains follows, all from one sample in a study of T cells in tumors and immune-related adverse events. Libraries were prepared by immunoSEQ multiplex PCR; TCRdb keeps only in-frame clonotypes and omits some of them. The table lists around 22,000 clones, 90% to 95% of them singletons. Sequenced material: lymph node tissue, taken from a patient treated with anti-PD-1 therapy. Receptor source: a female donor with metastatic renal cell carcinoma. CDR3s include the opening cysteine and the closing phenylalanine or tryptophan. Fields, in order: J gene, V gene, CDR3 protein.

TRBJ2-7 | TRBV15 | CATSRDRRVLVF
TRBJ2-7 | TRBV11-1 | CASSEDRFPYEQYF
TRBJ2-1 | TRBV6-5 | CASSYTSGRHNEQFF
TRBJ1-2 | TRBV6-1 | CASSLAVIGYTF
TRBJ1-5 | TRBV14 | CASSLGEQPQHF
TRBJ1-3 | TRBV6-5 | CASSYTGPSNTIYF
TRBJ2-5 | TRBV12-5 | CASASKGPGETQYF
TRBJ1-2 | TRBV27 | CASSPRTGSLGYTF
TRBJ1-6 | TRBV6-5 | CASRGQNNSPLHF
TRBJ1-5 | TRBV28 | CAILRTGGERQPQHF
TRBJ2-5 | TRBV5-5 | CASSLSVRAGGRQETQYF
TRBJ2-5 | TRBV7-2 | CASSFGLRETQYF
TRBJ1-5 | TRBV27 | CASRPPGPSNQPQHF
TRBJ2-5 | TRBV9 | CASSVTSGIETQYF
TRBJ1-1 | TRBV19 | CASNPGQGRTEAFF
TRBJ2-7 | TRBV5-4 | CASSEGLAEQYF
TRBJ2-2 | TRBV6-4 | CASSVGTGELFF
TRBJ1-1 | TRBV10-3 | CATEGAGTEAFF
TRBJ1-6 | TRBV10-3 | CAIGAQGANSPLHF
TRBJ2-1 | TRBV5-4 | CASSLIFGRNEQFF
TRBJ1-4 | TRBV19 | CASSLTGGAEKLFF
TRBJ1-4 | TRBV11-3 | CASSLGTGPEKLFF
TRBJ2-7 | TRBV28 | CASSGAGLGTYEQYF
TRBJ2-2 | TRBV27 | CASSLTSRQRNTGELFF
TRBJ1-2 | TRBV12-5 | CASGFGQNYGYTF
TRBJ2-7 | TRBV28 | CASRSALEQYF
TRBJ1-2 | TRBV7-9 | CASSLGHNPGSNYGYTF
TRBJ1-2 | TRBV7-9 | CASSLDRGLVGYTF
TRBJ1-6 | TRBV4-2 | CASSQYGQGNNSPLHF
TRBJ1-4 | TRBV18 | CASSPAFPVNNEKLFF
TRBJ1-5 | TRBV28 | CASTTDSNQPQHF
TRBJ2-1 | TRBV6-5 | CASSSISGGAYNEQFF
TRBJ1-2 | TRBV7-8 | CASSSGALPYGYTF
TRBJ1-6 | TRBV2 | CASSERRHNNSPLHF
TRBJ1-4 | TRBV19 | CASSNTPQGEKLFF
TRBJ2-1 | TRBV19 | CASSPPGYNEQFF
TRBJ2-7 | TRBV30 | CAWSVRTGQITYEQYF
TRBJ1-1 | TRBV2 | CASLFNGPSPEAFF
TRBJ2-7 | TRBV28 | CASTVLAGGPPYEQYF
TRBJ2-5 | TRBV15 | CATSRLTGRETQYF
TRBJ2-7 | TRBV27 | CASRYEQYF
TRBJ1-5 | TRBV27 | CASKINRAGNQPQHF
TRBJ2-2 | TRBV27 | CASSLYQGYTGELFF
TRBJ2-7 | TRBV7-2 | CASSSSRPGLAGTRYEQYF
TRBJ1-4 | TRBV27 | CASSSREKLFF
TRBJ1-5 | TRBV7-9 | CASSHSGGGQPQHF
TRBJ2-7 | TRBV6-5 | CASGSRTGRGEQYF
TRBJ2-7 | TRBV11-3 | CASSPLAGADEQYF
TRBJ1-2 | TRBV10-1 | CASSDDRHYGYTF
TRBJ2-3 | TRBV30 | CAWSVLAGEYF
TRBJ2-5 | TRBV5-1 | CASSPPGLAGAPQRTQYF
TRBJ1-4 | TRBV18 | CASSPQGRGEKLFF
TRBJ1-1 | TRBV6-5 | CASTRGGPTTEAFF
TRBJ1-5 | TRBV18 | CASSPPSTGNQPQHF
TRBJ2-7 | TRBV10-3 | CAIRHAGGSSYEQYF
TRBJ1-4 | TRBV28 | CASSHPWGNEKLFF
TRBJ2-5 | TRBV7-2 | CASSFRGGGQETQYF
TRBJ2-1 | TRBV5-6 | CASSPRPPEGAYNEQFF
TRBJ1-5 | TRBV5-1 | CASVTDNQPQHF
TRBJ2-7 | TRBV29-1 | CSARDSSYEQYF